These 12 T cell receptor beta chains share one sample of origin, sequenced in a study of T cell responses to AZD1222 COVID-19 vaccine. Generated by immunoSEQ multiplex PCR, the TCRdb table keeps only in-frame clones and is missing some. The repertoire holds some 140,000 clones, with 80% to 90% as singletons. The sample in question was peripheral blood, obtained on day 0 of AZD1222 vaccination. The source is an adult in good health.

This clone has a single count. This chain uses TRBV18 with TRBJ1-4, with D possibly being TRBD1 (6 bases). This CDR3 region has 17 residues. Per the germline V gene, CDR1 is KGHSH and CDR2 is LQKENI. Between the trimmed V and J ends, which lost 2 bases and 3 bases, there was a span of 16 bases. CDR3 in DNA: TGTGCCAGCTCACCAACGACAGGCTATTCTTCTAATGAAAAACTGTTTTTT. This sequence encodes CASSPTTGYSSNEKLFF.

The rearrangement links TRBV5-1 to TRBJ1-1; 10 nucleotides align to TRBD1. Germline trimming cut 4 bases from V and 1 base from J; bases unmatched to any gene: 10. The V gene's germline CDR1 is SGHRS and CDR2 YFSETQ. The CDR3 covers 17 residues. The CDR3: CASSPDRGLGRNTEAFF. DNA of the CDR3: TGCGCCAGCAGCCCCGACAGGGGGCTGGGAAGGAACACTGAAGCTTTCTTT.

V and J are TRBV6-5 and TRBJ1-2, with no clear D. This CDR3 spans 16 amino acids. Germline V gene sequence: CDR1 MNHEY, CDR2 SVGAGI. Trimming shortened V by 4 bases and J by 8 bases, and 23 bases separated the two germline ends. The chain's CDR3 is CASSSPRTFPGPGYTF. CDR3 coding DNA: TGTGCCAGCAGTTCCCCACGGACCTTCCCCGGGCCGGGCTACACCTTC.

The chain carries TRBV5-4 and TRBJ2-5; D perhaps matches TRBD2 (7 bases). This CDR3 is built from 19 residues. Between the trimmed V and J ends, which lost 2 bases and 4 bases, there was a span of 27 bases. Per the germline V gene, CDR1 is SGHNT and CDR2 is YYREEE (reference sequence). The CDR3 nucleotides read TGTGCCAGCAGCTTTAAGGAACTAGCCCTCAACAGGGAGGGAGAGACCCAGTACTTC. Its translation is CASSFKELALNREGETQYF.

V usage is TRBV4-3 and J usage is TRBJ2-1; D is unclear. The CDR3 length is 16 residues. The V end was cut by 1 base, the J end by 4 bases, with 14 bases between. CDR1 is LGHNA, CDR2 YSLEER, per germline. The CDR3 here is CASSQGSAESYNEQFF. CDR3 in DNA: TGCGCCAGCAGCCAAGGTAGTGCGGAGTCATACAATGAGCAGTTCTTC.

J is TRBJ2-7 and V is TRBV5-1, with D possibly called TRBD1 or TRBD2 (6 bases each). Germline V CDR1 and CDR2: SGHRS, YFSETQ. The CDR3 has 14 residues. Between the trimmed V and J ends, which lost 3 bases and 7 bases, there was a span of 17 bases. In DNA form, the CDR3 reads TGCGCCAGCAGCTCTTCCGGGGGCCGTTTGGAGCAGTACTTC. Its translation: CASSSSGGRLEQYF.

V and J are TRBV5-5 and TRBJ1-2; TRBD1 aligns across 8 bases. The V segment lost 3 bases and the J segment 13 bases; nucleotides outside the gene matches: 11. The CDR3 loop spans 13 amino acids. CDR1 and CDR2 from the germline V gene are SGHKS and YYEKEE (reference sequence). For the CDR3, the DNA is TGTGCCAGCAGCTCAACTTTTGGGACAGGCCCCACCTTC. Its translation is CASSSTFGTGPTF.

The V and J genes are TRBV27 and TRBJ2-3; no definite D call. V gave up 6 bases and J gave up 3 bases, with 13 bases separating them. The CDR3 spans 14 residues. The germline V gene encodes CDR1 MNHEY and CDR2 SMNVEV (reference sequence). The CDR3 region is CASRYQRETDTQYF. DNA of the CDR3: TGTGCCAGCAGGTATCAGCGAGAGACAGATACGCAGTATTTT.

This chain uses TRBV12-3 or TRBV12-4 with TRBJ1-5; no clear D. This CDR3 contains 12 residues. V was pared by 5 bases and J by 0 bases, with 2 bases between. This chain's CDR3 is CASSNSNQPQHF. As DNA, the CDR3 is TGTGCCAGCAGTAATAGCAATCAGCCCCAGCATTTT.

The chain uses TRBV11-2 and TRBJ2-1, with no clear D. Germline CDR1 SGHAT, CDR2 FQNNGV. V dropped 5 bases and J dropped 5 bases, with 10 bases sitting between them. The CDR3 length is 13 residues. CDR3 sequence (DNA): TGTGCCAGCAGCAGTTTTAGGAACAATGAGCAGTTCTTC. Amino acids: CASSSFRNNEQFF.

V gene TRBV7-2 combines with J gene TRBJ1-1; D is unresolved. Germline CDR1 is SGHTA and CDR2 is FQGNSA. Trimming pared 3 bases from V and 12 bases from J, leaving 14 bases between. CDR3 size: 12 residues. The CDR3 is CASSLVRLGTFF. DNA of the CDR3: TGTGCCAGCAGCTTGGTAAGGCTAGGGACTTTCTTT.

This clone has only a few counts. The rearrangement uses TRBV7-3 and TRBJ2-7, with D tentatively TRBD2 (5 bases). There are 14 residues in the CDR3. Germline V gene data show CDR1 as SGHTA and CDR2 as FQGTGA. V was pared by 3 bases and J by 5 bases, with 14 bases between. The CDR3 loop reads CASSLGGSTHEQYF. DNA for the CDR3: TGTGCCAGCAGCTTGGGTGGGAGCACCCACGAGCAGTACTTC.